The entry below gives a single T cell receptor beta chain sequence along with its context. Its antigen remains unknown. Trimming removed 3 bases at V and 6 bases at J, with 24 bases between. This CDR3 region has 18 residues. Germline V lookup: CDR1 LGHDT, CDR2 YNNKEL (reference sequence). This specimen comes from a study of T cell responses to AZD1222 COVID-19 vaccine. Findings and caveats of the study: Elevations in Spike-specific TCR breadth and depth followed administration of two AZD1222 doses.

Profiling relied on immunoSEQ multiplex PCR, and the TCRdb table lists in-frame clones only, not all of them. The sample includes about 120,000 clones, about 88% seen only once; the top ten take over 2.5%. Analysis merged second doses at about 4 or about 12 weeks. The sequencing used peripheral blood, collected 28 days after the second AZD1222 dose. The genes are TRBV3-1 (or the pseudogene TRBV3-2) and TRBJ2-1, with D possibly called TRBD1 or TRBD2 (5 bases each). This TCR derives from an adult who received the AZD1222 COVID-19 vaccine. The CDR3 here is CASSHLSGTGRPFNEQFF. CDR3 nucleotides: TGTGCCAGCAGCCATCTTTCCGGGACGGGGCGTCCTTTCAATGAGCAGTTCTTC.